Detailed here is one T cell receptor (beta chain). The source of the sample is a study of identical twins. MiXCR was run by TCRdb on the 5' RACE reads, yielding one entry per CDR3 protein. This sample has about 240,000 distinct CDR3 sequences, with about 10% found just once. The germline V and J ends were trimmed by 3 bases and 3 bases, with 14 bases remaining between them. Germline CDR1 MNHEY, CDR2 SMNVEV (reference sequence). CDR3 length: 16 amino acids. The sample comprised memory T cells sorted from blood. The clonotype was recovered from a man between 45 and 60 years old in good health. V and J are TRBV27 and TRBJ2-2; D is perhaps TRBD2 (6 bases). The CDR3 nucleotides read TGTGCCAGCAGTTTTACGGGACTGGAATACACCGGGGAGCTGTTTTTT. This translates into CASSFTGLEYTGELFF.